This T cell receptor (beta chain) derives from a study of shared clonotypes between healthy human individuals. Study-level findings and limits: Several donors had around 5.5% of their naive CD4 clonotypes in common.

This clone was detected only once. Its antigen remains unidentified. Genomic DNA of each subset was evenly split across several immunoSEQ plates. TCRdb's table, derived via immunoSEQ multiplex PCR, lists solely in-frame clones and lacks some. The repertoire includes 2 million to 2.5 million clones, 90% to 97% of them detected once, and about 0.13% sits in the top ten. V was cut by 9 bases and J by 4 bases, with 22 bases left in between. The CDR3 runs 15 residues. Looked up from germline, CDR1 is LNHNV and CDR2 is YYDKDF (reference sequence). The rearrangement joins TRBV15 to TRBJ2-7; the D gene could be TRBD1 or TRBD2 (7 bases each). The TCR comes from a man between 18 and 29 years old in good health. Source material: naive CD4+ T cells sorted from blood. Noted subset: CD45RA+ positively selected. CDR3 DNA: TGTGCCACGACCGCCGAGACAGGGAGGGGGTACGAGCAGTACTTC. Translation gives CATTAETGRGYEQYF.